This TCR beta chain was captured by sequencing in a study of cytomegalovirus exposure and HLA in healthy donors. At the level of the study: An early data release held some 85 million unique TCRs from HLA-typed donors.

Likely unrecorded immune exposures existed in these nominally healthy donors. This clone was picked up one time. Its antigen remains unknown. PCR amplification relied on 60 Vbeta primers (plus 13 Jbeta primers). Clones were read by immunoSEQ multiplex PCR, and TCRdb kept only the in-frame ones, dropping some. The sample records 150,000 or so clones, around four fifths being singletons. Findings and limits, study-wide: Later, an analysis found that common viral pathogens appeared to be linked with several of the most significant clusters.

The source of this sequence is a man under 40 in good health and CMV-seronegative. Sample: PBMCs.

CDR3 sequence: CASSGVRGGSQPQHF. The CDR3 region has the DNA TGTGCCAGCAGTGGAGTCAGGGGCGGTAGTCAGCCCCAGCATTTT. This chain links TRBV2 with TRBJ1-5; TRBD1 is a possible D gene (6 bases). Germline CDR1 SNHLY, CDR2 FYNNEI. Trimming took off 4 bases at V and 6 bases at J, with 16 bases between the two ends. CDR3 size: 15 residues.